This T cell receptor (beta chain) was found in a study of CD8+ T cells in alopecia areata. Study-level information: Tofacitinib dosing lasted 6 to 18 months, which was then followed by 6 months off drug.

This clone was recorded only once. Antigen: not known. Study-level points and caveats: Lesional tissue from the scalp (especially in alopecia totalis/universalis) showed higher clonality than normal scalp. Treatment with tofacitinib significantly lowered scalp clonality and reduced expanded CD8+ clones among the top 100.

Extraction and reverse transcription of RNA yielded cDNA as the sequencing template. The table came from immunoSEQ multiplex PCR; TCRdb's copy has only in-frame clones and leaves some out. The table shows fewer than 200,000 clones, with less than 80% occurring only once. Indicated treatment: oral pan-JAK inhibitor, 5-10 mg twice daily. Both peripheral blood and punch biopsies of lesional scalp skin were obtained from patients who had alopecia areata. Sample: CD4+ T cells sorted from blood, taken at week 24, from a patient treated with tofacitinib. The sequence derives from a human donor with alopecia areata.

The CDR3, as DNA: TGCAGCGCCGGGGGCCCCACAGATACGCAGTATTTT. Translation gives CSAGGPTDTQYF. V gene TRBV29-1 combines with J gene TRBJ2-3; D might be TRBD1 or TRBD2, each matching 6 bases. Germline values: CDR1 SQVTM, CDR2 ANQGSEA. The CDR3 is 12 residues long. V was shortened by 7 bases and J by 2 bases, with 10 bases between the two germline ends.